The 29 T cell receptor beta chains given below trace back to one sample, sequenced in a study of post-analysis software for immune sequencing data. Carried by the TCR beta cDNA libraries were unique molecular identifiers. TCRdb re-called the PCR reads with MiXCR, one entry per CDR3 protein. Found here are a few hundred thousand distinct CDR3 sequences, less than 40% of them singletons; the top ten hold around 6%. Notes on the study in general: About 5 TRBV segments (TRBV5-6, TRBV5-1 and TRBV20-1 among them) occurred more frequently in patients than in controls.

Their antigens are not known. Sequenced sample: blood. The receptors come from a girl aged 2-17 years with multiple sclerosis.

CDR3 amino acids: CASWGAGTDTQYF. The CDR3 coding sequence is TGTGCCAGCTGGGGGGCGGGCACAGATACGCAGTATTTT. The chain joins TRBV6-6 to TRBJ2-3; D is possibly TRBD1 or TRBD2 (6 bases each). CDR3 length: 13 residues. Germline V gene data show CDR1 as MNHNY and CDR2 as SVGAGI (reference sequence). Trimming removed 8 bases from V and 1 base from J, with 10 bases in between.

This clonotype was counted between two and nine times. V is TRBV5-5 and J is TRBJ2-5; no reliable D call. Trimming shortened V by 5 bases and J by 1 base, and 12 bases separated the two germline ends. CDR3 size: 14 residues. CDR1 is SGHKS, CDR2 YYEKEE, per germline (reference sequence). DNA of the CDR3: TGTGCCAGCAGTGCTTGGGTCAGCCAAGAGACCCAGTACTTC. It encodes CASSAWVSQETQYF.

The V and J genes are TRBV5-1 and TRBJ2-5, with D possibly matching TRBD2 (6 bases). The germline V gene has CDR1 SGHRS and CDR2 YFSETQ. The CDR3 runs 13 residues. With 4 bases removed from V and 11 bases from J, the gap between germline ends came to 18 bases. CDR3 in amino acids: CASSARPGVAQYF. The CDR3 coding sequence is TGCGCCAGCAGCGCCCGTCCGGGAGTTGCGCAGTACTTC.

The V gene is TRBV20-1, the J gene TRBJ1-5, with D perhaps TRBD1 (5 bases). In germline, CDR1 is DFQATT, CDR2 SNEGSKA (reference sequence). This CDR3 spans 11 amino acids. The CDR3 spells CSGGENQPQHF. CDR3 DNA: TGCAGCGGGGGGGAGAATCAGCCCCAGCATTTT.

The genes are TRBV29-1 and TRBJ2-2; D gene uncertain. The V gene's germline CDR1 is SQVTM and CDR2 ANQGSEA. Trimming took 6 bases from V and 5 from J, leaving 13 bases between them. CDR3 size: 13 residues. The DNA of the CDR3 is TGCAGCGTGTCCGGAAGACTTACCGGGGAGCTGTTTTTT. As protein: CSVSGRLTGELFF.

This clonotype was counted only a few times. J is TRBJ1-1 and V is TRBV29-1; TRBD1 agrees at 9 bases. The germline V gene encodes CDR1 SQVTM and CDR2 ANQGSEA. The CDR3 loop spans 15 amino acids. V was pared by 7 bases and J by 1 base, with 10 bases of the junction left unmatched. The CDR3 coding sequence is TGCAGCGCTCCGGGACAGGGTTTCGGGAACACTGAAGCTTTCTTT. It specifies CSAPGQGFGNTEAFF.

This clonotype was observed a few times. The CDR3 sequence: CSADIAGRTAYNEQFF. CDR3 in DNA: TGCAGCGCTGACATAGCGGGCAGAACAGCCTACAATGAGCAGTTCTTC. J is TRBJ2-1 and V is TRBV29-1, with 7 nucleotides matching TRBD2. This CDR3 spans 16 amino acids. Germline V gives CDR1 SQVTM, CDR2 ANQGSEA. The trim removed 7 bases at V and 2 bases at J, leaving 14 bases unmatched.

This clonotype was detected only a few times. In DNA, the CDR3 is TGCAGTGCTAGAGATGGTGCAGAGTATAGCAATCAGCCCCAGCATTTT. Protein product: CSARDGAEYSNQPQHF. The genes are TRBV20-1 and TRBJ1-5; no reliable D call. The CDR3 spans 16 residues. Per the germline V gene, CDR1 is DFQATT and CDR2 is SNEGSKA (reference sequence). V lost 0 bases and J lost 0, with 12 bases in between.

V gene TRBV14 combines with J gene TRBJ2-5; tentative D call: TRBD2 (5 bases). The CDR3 has 15 residues. The V gene lost 4 bases and the J gene lost 0 bases, with 12 bases spanning the gap. Per germline, CDR1 SGHDN and CDR2 FVKESK. In DNA, the CDR3 is TGTGCCAGCAGCCCCCCGGGATGGTACCAAGAGACCCAGTACTTC. Translating gives CASSPPGWYQETQYF.

This chain joins TRBV6-8 and TRBJ2-7; 13 nucleotides agree with TRBD2. The CDR3 is made up of 18 amino acids. CDR1 and CDR2 from the germline V gene are MNHGY and SAAAGT. The J segment lost 0 bases and the V segment lost 8 bases, leaving 13 bases of the junction unmatched. For the CDR3, the DNA is TGTGCCAGCCCCTTAGGACTAGCGGGGGCCTTCATCTCCTACGAGCAGTACTTC. Translation gives CASPLGLAGAFISYEQYF.

V and J are TRBV9 and TRBJ1-2; D is possibly TRBD1 (5 bases). In germline, CDR1 is SGDLS, CDR2 YYNGEE. There are 13 residues in the CDR3. Trimming removed 0 bases at V and 5 bases at J, with 8 bases between. The CDR3 loop is CASSVEEGYGYTF. The DNA for the CDR3 is TGTGCCAGCAGCGTAGAGGAGGGGTATGGCTACACCTTC.

The sample holds many counts of this clonotype. The chain is built from TRBV20-1 and TRBJ2-7; 9 bases map to TRBD1. The germline V gene has CDR1 DFQATT and CDR2 SNEGSKA (reference sequence). The CDR3 extends over 14 amino acids. J lost 0 bases, V lost 5 bases, and 5 bases had no gene match. The CDR3 protein is CSAGGQGFSYEQYF. The DNA for the CDR3 is TGCAGTGCTGGGGGACAGGGCTTCTCCTACGAGCAGTACTTC.

This clonotype was counted many times. V is TRBV5-1 and J is TRBJ2-7; the match to TRBD1 covers 8 bases. The CDR3 is 14 residues long. The germline CDR1 and CDR2 sequences are SGHRS and YFSETQ. J lost 6 bases, V lost 0 bases, and 5 bases had no gene match. This CDR3 reads CASSLEDRDGEQYF. The CDR3 DNA sequence: TGCGCCAGCAGCTTGGAGGACAGGGATGGCGAGCAGTACTTC.

This clonotype has only a few counts. The chain links TRBV20-1 to TRBJ1-4; a weak D match, TRBD1 (6 bases). This CDR3 comprises 13 residues. CDR1 is DFQATT, CDR2 SNEGSKA, per germline (reference sequence). V was shortened by 3 bases and J by 5 bases, with 10 bases between the two germline ends. For the CDR3, the DNA is TGCAGTGCTAGTAACAGGGAAAATGAAAAACTGTTTTTT. As protein: CSASNRENEKLFF.

The J gene is TRBJ2-1, the V gene TRBV29-1; unclear D gene. The CDR3 totals 12 residues. The V gene lost 7 bases and the J gene lost 4 bases, with 11 bases spanning the gap. Germline CDR1 and CDR2: SQVTM and ANQGSEA. The CDR3 region is CSGKDWYNEQFF. CDR3 coding DNA: TGCAGCGGGAAAGACTGGTACAATGAGCAGTTCTTC.

The chain couples TRBV9 to TRBJ2-5; D is tentatively TRBD1 or TRBD2 (5 bases each). The length of the CDR3 is 16 residues. Trimming removed 4 bases from V and 3 bases from J, with 19 bases in between. CDR1 and CDR2 from the germline V gene are SGDLS and YYNGEE. CDR3 loop: CASSLGGQGEEETQYF. The CDR3 DNA sequence: TGTGCCAGCAGCTTAGGTGGGCAGGGAGAGGAAGAGACCCAGTACTTC.

The rearrangement uses TRBV2 and TRBJ2-5, with D perhaps given as TRBD1 or TRBD2 (5 bases each). V was trimmed by 3 bases and J by 6 bases, leaving 14 bases between them. The CDR3 covers 14 residues. Germline V lookup: CDR1 SNHLY, CDR2 FYNNEI. In nucleotides, the CDR3 is TGTGCCAGCAGTGAGGTACAGGACGGGAAGACCCAGTACTTC. Its translation: CASSEVQDGKTQYF.

The V gene is TRBV13, the J gene TRBJ1-2; 7 bases fit TRBD1. CDR1 and CDR2 from the germline V gene are PRHDT and FYEKMQ (reference sequence). V was clipped by 4 bases and J by 1 base; unmatched bases: 6. This CDR3 has 15 amino acids. The CDR3 DNA follows: TGTGCCAGCAGCTCCCCCACAGGGGTTAACTATGGCTACACCTTC. This translates into CASSSPTGVNYGYTF.

The genes are TRBV5-6 and TRBJ2-1; no clear D. V was clipped by 4 bases and J by 7 bases, with 12 bases between them. Germline loops: CDR1 SGHDT, CDR2 YYEEEE. This CDR3 spans 13 amino acids. The CDR3 DNA follows: TGTGCCAGCAGCAAGCGACCCATGAATGAGCAGTTCTTC. It encodes CASSKRPMNEQFF.

This clonotype was detected only a few times. The chain is built from TRBV7-9 and TRBJ1-2; the match to TRBD1 covers 8 bases. V trimming: 5 bases; J trimming: 2 bases; junction bases outside the gene matches: 7. Looked up from germline, CDR1 is SEHNR and CDR2 is FQNEAQ (reference sequence). The CDR3 has 15 residues. In DNA form, the CDR3 reads TGTGCCAGCAGCCCCAGGACAGGGTACAACTATGGCTACACCTTC. Amino acid sequence: CASSPRTGYNYGYTF. The full variable domain, with the rest looked up from reference TRBV7-9 and TRBJ1-2, is DTGVSQNPRHKITKRGQNVTFRCDPISEHNRLYWYRQTLGQGPEFLTYFQNEAQLEKSRLLSDRFSAERPKGSFSTLEIQRTEQGDSAMYLCASSPRTGYNYGYTFGSGTRLTVV.

This clonotype showed up just a few times. The rearrangement uses TRBV5-1 and TRBJ2-5, with 7 bases matching TRBD2. Unmatched junction bases numbered 12, after V lost 0 bases and J lost 4 bases. The CDR3 is made up of 17 amino acids. Germline-derived CDR1 and CDR2 are SGHRS and YFSETQ. In nucleotides, the CDR3 is TGCGCCAGCAGCTTGGCCCCCATGCAGGGAGGGATAGAGACCCAGTACTTC. Amino acid sequence: CASSLAPMQGGIETQYF.

This chain joins TRBV20-1 and TRBJ1-2; D call uncertain. This CDR3 contains 13 residues. Germline values: CDR1 DFQATT, CDR2 SNEGSKA (reference sequence). The germline V and J ends were trimmed by 4 bases and 0 bases, with 9 bases remaining between them. DNA of the CDR3: TGCAGTGCTATCACCCTATCTAACTATGGCTACACCTTC. Translated: CSAITLSNYGYTF.

This rearrangement joins TRBV5-1 to TRBJ2-1, with TRBD1 as a possible D gene (6 bases). Between the trimmed V and J ends, which lost 3 bases and 10 bases, there was a span of 17 bases. Germline CDR1 and CDR2: SGHRS and YFSETQ. CDR3 length: 14 amino acids. The CDR3 sequence: CASSWGHGPTEQFF. Here the CDR3 DNA reads TGCGCCAGCAGCTGGGGACATGGGCCCACGGAGCAGTTCTTC.

This clonotype has only a few counts. The chain links TRBV7-2 to TRBJ2-3; perhaps TRBD2 as D (7 bases). Germline CDR1 SGHTA, CDR2 FQGNSA. Trimming stripped 0 bases from V and 5 bases from J, with 15 bases between. This CDR3 is 16 amino acids long. This chain's CDR3 is CASSLAGGGVGDTQYF. The CDR3 DNA is TGTGCCAGCAGCTTAGCTGGCGGGGGCGTTGGAGATACGCAGTATTTT. Using reference TRBV7-2 and TRBJ2-3 for the parts outside the CDR3, the full variable domain is GAGVSQSPSNKVTEKGKDVELRCDPISGHTALYWYRQSLGQGLEFLIYFQGNSAPDKSGLPSDRFSAERTGGSVSTLTIQRTQQEDSAVYLCASSLAGGGVGDTQYFGPGTRLTVL.

The V gene is TRBV5-4, the J gene TRBJ2-3, with 12 bases aligning to TRBD1. The germline CDR1 and CDR2 sequences are SGHNT and YYREEE (reference sequence). The junction had 5 bases not matched to a gene; V was cut back by 4 bases and J by 2 bases. The CDR3 has 16 amino acids. The CDR3 sequence: CASSPGTGGNTDTQYF. The CDR3 DNA is TGTGCCAGCAGCCCCGGGACAGGGGGCAACACAGATACGCAGTATTTT.

The genes are TRBV5-1 and TRBJ1-2; D is unclear. CDR1 SGHRS and CDR2 YFSETQ come from the germline V gene. The V end lost 0 bases, the J end lost 4 bases, and 10 bases lay between the germline ends. The CDR3 runs 14 residues. This chain's CDR3 is CASSLASPTYGYTF. The DNA of the CDR3 is TGCGCCAGCAGCTTGGCCTCCCCGACCTATGGCTACACCTTC.

This clonotype showed up just once. The chain employs TRBV5-1 and TRBJ2-3, with D possibly called TRBD1 or TRBD2 (5 bases each). Trimming removed 5 bases from V and 0 bases from J, with 13 bases in between. Per germline, CDR1 SGHRS and CDR2 YFSETQ. The CDR3 runs 15 residues. The CDR3 DNA is TGCGCCAGCAGACCGGGGACGGCTAGCACAGATACGCAGTATTTT. It specifies CASRPGTASTDTQYF.

The chain joins TRBV12-5 to TRBJ2-5; maybe TRBD1 (7 bases). The ends were cut back, 5 bases at V and 7 bases at J, with 14 bases in the middle. This CDR3 has 13 residues. Germline CDR1 is LGHNT and CDR2 is FRNRAP. CDR3 region: CASGPGTAGTQYF. Written as DNA, the CDR3 is TGTGCTAGTGGTCCTGGGACAGCGGGGACCCAGTACTTC. Full variable domain (rest looked up from reference TRBV12-5 and TRBJ2-5): DARVTQTPRHKVTEMGQEVTMRCQPILGHNTVFWYRQTMMQGLELLAYFRNRAPLDDSGMPKDRFSAEMPDATLATLKIQPSEPRDSAVYFCASGPGTAGTQYFGPGTRLLVL.

This clonotype was observed a handful of times. This chain links TRBV5-1 with TRBJ2-5, with D perhaps matching TRBD2 (7 bases). Trimming cost V 0 bases and J 4 bases, with 19 bases left between them. The CDR3 runs 17 residues. The V gene's germline CDR1 is SGHRS and CDR2 YFSETQ. In nucleotides, the CDR3 is TGCGCCAGCAGCTTGGCCCGCGGGGGCTCGTGGTTAGAGACCCAGTACTTC. As protein: CASSLARGGSWLETQYF.